This is a list of T cell receptor beta chains from one sample in a study of glioma-infiltrating T cells after dendritic cell vaccination. Profiling relied on immunoSEQ multiplex PCR, and the TCRdb table lists in-frame clones only, not all of them. The sample has over 90,000 clones, over 80% seen once; the top ten hold roughly 5.5%. Here the sequenced sample was blood, taken after dendritic cell vaccination. The receptors were sampled from a human donor with glioblastoma. Both conserved end residues are part of each CDR3. A D gene is named only where the DNA matches it firmly. Not all rows give a size; the values are once, few, many and, for expanded clones, a class.

TRBD2 | 17 | TRBJ2-1 | TRBV5-1 | NA | CASSYHYSGSSYNEQFF | TGCGCCAGCAGCTACCATTATAGCGGGAGCTCCTACAATGAGCAGTTCTTC
TRBD1 | 16 | TRBJ1-3 | TRBV7-8 | NA | CASSTQGANSGNTIYF | TGTGCCAGCAGCACACAGGGGGCAAACTCTGGAAACACCATATATTTT
NA | 19 | TRBJ1-3 | TRBV6-1 | NA | CASSEVGGDGRLGGNTIYF | TGTGCCAGCAGTGAAGTGGGGGGGGACGGCCGGCTTGGTGGAAACACCATATATTTT
TRBD1 | 14 | TRBJ1-1 | TRBV12-5 | NA | CASGRDRGNTEAFF | TGTGCTAGTGGTCGGGACAGGGGGAACACTGAAGCTTTCTTT
NA | 14 | TRBJ1-1 | TRBV2 | NA | CAIHRADRNTEAFF | TGTGCCATCCACCGGGCTGACAGAAACACTGAAGCTTTCTTT
NA | 13 | TRBJ2-5 | TRBV25-1 | NA | CASSESGQETQYF | TGTGCCAGCAGTGAATCAGGGCAAGAGACCCAGTACTTC
TRBD1 | 15 | TRBJ1-4 | TRBV30 | NA | CAWRRTGAGNEKLFF | TGTGCCTGGAGAAGAACAGGGGCCGGTAATGAAAAACTGTTTTTT
NA | 12 | TRBJ2-1 | TRBV5-1 | NA | CASKQGWSEQFF | TGCGCCAGCAAACAGGGATGGAGTGAGCAGTTCTTC
TRBD1 | 14 | TRBJ2-7 | TRBV15 | NA | CATRPSGGYHEQYF | TGTGCCACCCGCCCTTCAGGGGGCTACCACGAGCAGTACTTC
TRBD2 | 17 | TRBJ2-4 | TRBV9 | NA | CASSVGGAGGQQNIQYF | TGTGCCAGCAGCGTCGGGGGGGCCGGGGGGCAACAAAACATTCAGTACTTC
TRBD2 | 15 | TRBJ2-5 | TRBV6-1 | few | CASSVASGSRETQYF | TGTGCCAGCAGTGTTGCTAGCGGGAGTCGAGAGACCCAGTACTTC
TRBD2 | 18 | TRBJ2-2 | TRBV2 | NA | CASSNVAGGAGNTGELFF | TGTGCCAGCAGCAATGTAGCGGGGGGTGCGGGGAACACCGGGGAGCTGTTTTTT